The clone carrying this TCR beta chain was seen more than once but under ten times. What it binds is unknown. The data were obtained in a study of T-cell memory formation after mild COVID-19. Background on the study: In these data, TCR clusters were largely donor specific.

The germline gives CDR1 SGHVS, CDR2 FNYEAQ. CDR3 length: 17 residues. Trimming shortened V by 1 base and J by 4 bases, and 17 bases separated the two germline ends. TCRdb independently ran MiXCR on the 5' RACE reads; one entry per CDR3 protein. The sample carries roughly 86,000 distinct CDR3 sequences, more than 10% recorded once. Overall study findings and caveats: Contracting CD8+ clones were enriched in EMRA, CD4+ mainly in CM and EM. Among clones contracting day 15 to 85, CD4/CD8 was balanced, whereas later expanders leaned CD4+.

What was sequenced was PBMCs or a T cell subset sorted from them (not recorded which). The chain is built from TRBV7-6 and TRBJ2-1; TRBD1 might be the D (6 bases). The sequence was collected from an adult woman who had mild COVID-19 (a few samples of this study predate the infection). Cell type and time point are not known. The CDR3, as DNA: TGTGCCAGCAGCTTAGGGCCAGGGGCCACAGTATACAATGAGCAGTTCTTC. Its translation is CASSLGPGATVYNEQFF.